This T cell receptor (beta chain) was documented in a study of identical twins. This clonotype has just a few counts. Its antigen is not identified. The CDR3 is 14 residues long. The germline V gene has CDR1 MNHNS and CDR2 SASEGT. The germline V and J ends were trimmed by 0 bases and 1 base, with 5 bases remaining between them. Using its own MiXCR run on the 5' RACE reads, TCRdb lists one record per CDR3 protein. The sample lists under 1 million distinct CDR3 sequences, 12% seen once, with 1.5% to 2% in the top ten. Study-wide results and limits: Models predicted less out-of-frame TCR alpha sharing in monozygotic twins than was found. Reduced insertions were recorded for abundant cord blood beta clonotypes, with no such pattern in memory repertoires. Instead of following the same donors, the conclusions were based on cross-sectional statistical analysis.

These data also featured in a second study, about yellow fever vaccine responses in identical twins.

Material for sequencing was PBMCs. This clonotype originated in a woman aged 18-29 years in good health. The chain carries TRBV6-1 and TRBJ2-3, with D hard to call. CDR3 protein: CASSEAVGTDTQYF. The DNA of the CDR3 is TGTGCCAGCAGTGAAGCTGTAGGCACAGATACGCAGTATTTT.